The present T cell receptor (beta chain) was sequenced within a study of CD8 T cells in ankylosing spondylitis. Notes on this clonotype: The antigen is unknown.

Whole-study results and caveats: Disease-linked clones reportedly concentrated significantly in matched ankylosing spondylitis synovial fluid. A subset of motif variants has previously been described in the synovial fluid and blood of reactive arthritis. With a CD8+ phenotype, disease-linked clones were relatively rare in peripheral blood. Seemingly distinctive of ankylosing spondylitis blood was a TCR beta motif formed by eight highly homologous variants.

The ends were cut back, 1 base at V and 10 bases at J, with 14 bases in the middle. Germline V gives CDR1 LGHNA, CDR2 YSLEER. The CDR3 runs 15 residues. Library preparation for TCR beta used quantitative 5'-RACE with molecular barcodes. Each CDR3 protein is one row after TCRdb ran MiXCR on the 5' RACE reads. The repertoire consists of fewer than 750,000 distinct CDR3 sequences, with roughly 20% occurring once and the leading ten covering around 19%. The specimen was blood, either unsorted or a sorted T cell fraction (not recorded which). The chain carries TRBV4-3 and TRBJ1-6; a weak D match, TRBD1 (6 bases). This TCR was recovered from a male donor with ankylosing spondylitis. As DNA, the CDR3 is TGCGCCAGCAGCCAAGTGACGGGGGCGCGGTCACCCCTCCACTTT. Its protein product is CASSQVTGARSPLHF.